These T cell receptor beta chains were read from a single sample in a study of T cell responses to AZD1222 COVID-19 vaccine. Repertoires were generated with immunoSEQ multiplex PCR, while TCRdb's copy carries only in-frame clones and drops some. This sample has some 170,000 clones; approximately 94% occur once, and the top ten carry 2.5% to 3%. The starting material was peripheral blood, obtained on day 0 of AZD1222 vaccination. The receptors were gathered from an adult in good health. The CDR3 runs from the conserved cysteine through the conserved F or W. Each record gives: CDR3 DNA, CDR3 protein, J gene, CDR3 length, clone size, D gene, V gene. The D gene is left open where the match is weak. The size field is filled for only some rows; it gives once, few, many or a size class.

TGTGCCAGCAGCTTAGCGGGGGTACAAGAGACCCAGTACTTC CASSLAGVQETQYF TRBJ2-5 14 NA NA TRBV7-9
TGTGCCAGCAGCCCTTGGGGGGGGAAAAATACGCAGTATTTT CASSPWGGKNTQYF TRBJ2-3 14 NA TRBD2 TRBV5-6
TGTGCCAGCAGTACTAATTACAATGAGCAGTTCTTC CASSTNYNEQFF TRBJ2-1 12 NA NA TRBV25-1
TGTGCCAGCAGCCCCAGGGATACGCAGTATTTT CASSPRDTQYF TRBJ2-3 11 NA NA TRBV6-6
TGCGCCAGCAGTGAGGGCAATGGTTACGAGCAGTACTTC CASSEGNGYEQYF TRBJ2-7 13 NA NA TRBV10-2
TGTGCCAGCTCACCACCGGCGGGAGTCGGAGGCGAGCAGTACTTC CASSPPAGVGGEQYF TRBJ2-7 15 NA TRBD2 TRBV18
TGTGCCAGCAGGATTACAGGGGGCAATGATGAAAAACTGTTTTTT CASRITGGNDEKLFF TRBJ1-4 15 NA TRBD1 TRBV3-1/TRBV3-2
TGTGCCAGCAGCTTAGGGGCTAGCACAGATACGCAGTATTTT CASSLGASTDTQYF TRBJ2-3 14 NA NA TRBV7-8
TGTGCCATCAGTGAGGGCCTCGGACACCCGTACGAGCAGTACTTC CAISEGLGHPYEQYF TRBJ2-7 15 NA NA TRBV10-3
TGTGCCAGCACCGAGGGGGACAGGGGCTACACCTTC CASTEGDRGYTF TRBJ1-2 12 NA TRBD1 TRBV25-1
TGTGCCAGCAGTTACCTCAAGCACGGCGGAACCTACGAGCAGTACTTC CASSYLKHGGTYEQYF TRBJ2-7 16 NA NA TRBV6-5
TGTGCCAGCAGTCCCGGGACTAGCAACAATGAGCAGTTCTTC CASSPGTSNNEQFF TRBJ2-1 14 NA TRBD2 TRBV6-5
TGTGCCAGCAGTTTTGGACAGGGGGCTTATTCACCCCTCCACTTT CASSFGQGAYSPLHF TRBJ1-6 15 NA TRBD1 TRBV27
TGTGCCAGCAGCGATTTCCGGGGTTACGAGCAGTACTTC CASSDFRGYEQYF TRBJ2-7 13 NA NA TRBV7-9
TGCGCCAGCAGCTTGGCAAGTGCAGACTACACCTTC CASSLASADYTF TRBJ1-2 12 NA NA TRBV5-1
TGCGCCAGCAGTGAGGGGACAGGGGATGGCTACACCTTC CASSEGTGDGYTF TRBJ1-2 13 NA TRBD1 TRBV10-1
TGTGCCAGCAGCCCAGGACTGAATAATGAAAAACTGTTTTTT CASSPGLNNEKLFF TRBJ1-4 14 NA NA TRBV3-1/TRBV3-2
TGTGCCAGCAGCTTGCCTAGCGGGAACTACAATGAGCAGTTCTTC CASSLPSGNYNEQFF TRBJ2-1 15 NA TRBD2 TRBV5-4
TGTGCCATCAGCAGAATTCGGGACCCGGGCACAGATACGCAGTATTTT CAISRIRDPGTDTQYF TRBJ2-3 16 NA NA TRBV10-3
TGTGCCAGTGGCGTTAGCTCCTACAATGAGCAGTTCTTC CASGVSSYNEQFF TRBJ2-1 13 NA NA TRBV19
TGCAGCGTTGGTGGACTAGCGGTCTCCTACGAGCAGTACTTC CSVGGLAVSYEQYF TRBJ2-7 14 once TRBD2 TRBV29-1
TGTGCCAGCAGTGAAGAGGGGTACGAAAGCAATGAGCAGTTCTTC CASSEEGYESNEQFF TRBJ2-1 15 NA NA TRBV2
TGTGCCAGCAGTTCCCACCCCGGGATCAAATATGGCTACACCTTC CASSSHPGIKYGYTF TRBJ1-2 15 NA NA TRBV6-5
TGCGCCAGCAGCCGGGACAGGGGGTCCTACAATGAGCAGTTCTTC CASSRDRGSYNEQFF TRBJ2-1 15 NA TRBD1 TRBV10-2
TGTGCCAGCAGTTTATTAGCGCGGTTAAGCAATGAGCAGTTCTTC CASSLLARLSNEQFF TRBJ2-1 15 NA NA TRBV27
TGTGCCAGCAGCTTCGGAGTGGCGAATTCGGATACGCAGTATTTT CASSFGVANSDTQYF TRBJ2-3 15 NA NA TRBV5-8
TGTGCCTGGAGTCGGGGCTTGAACACTGAAGCTTTCTTT CAWSRGLNTEAFF TRBJ1-1 13 NA NA TRBV30
TGTGCCAGTAGTATAGATCGAGGGGGCTGGGGAGCTTTCTTT CASSIDRGGWGAFF TRBJ1-1 14 NA TRBD1 TRBV19
TGCAGCGCTACCGGTTGGACTGGAAACACCATATATTTT CSATGWTGNTIYF TRBJ1-3 13 NA NA TRBV29-1
TGTGCCAGCAGCCCCGGGACTTCCCGTTACGAGCAGTACTTC CASSPGTSRYEQYF TRBJ2-7 14 NA NA TRBV5-4
TGTGCCAGTAGGGACAGCTATGGCTACACCTTC CASRDSYGYTF TRBJ1-2 11 NA NA TRBV19
TGTGCCAGCAGCCCCCTGACAGGGGAGAGCACCGGGGAGCTGTTTTTT CASSPLTGESTGELFF TRBJ2-2 16 NA TRBD1 TRBV7-6
TGTGCCAGCAGTTTTGGTGAGGGTCGGTACGAGCAGTACTTC CASSFGEGRYEQYF TRBJ2-7 14 NA NA TRBV3-1/TRBV3-2
TGCGCCAGCAGCCAACCCGGACCTGCGGGCTATGGCTACACCTTC CASSQPGPAGYGYTF TRBJ1-2 15 NA NA TRBV4-1
TGTGCCAGCAGCTACGACCCCAACTCCTACAATGAGCAGTTCTTC CASSYDPNSYNEQFF TRBJ2-1 15 many NA TRBV7-8
TGCGCCAGCAGCTTAAGGGCAATGAACACTGAAGCTTTCTTT CASSLRAMNTEAFF TRBJ1-1 14 NA NA TRBV5-1
TGTGCCAGCAGTGAAACGGGGCAGGGGTCAGATACGCAGTATTTT CASSETGQGSDTQYF TRBJ2-3 15 few NA TRBV2